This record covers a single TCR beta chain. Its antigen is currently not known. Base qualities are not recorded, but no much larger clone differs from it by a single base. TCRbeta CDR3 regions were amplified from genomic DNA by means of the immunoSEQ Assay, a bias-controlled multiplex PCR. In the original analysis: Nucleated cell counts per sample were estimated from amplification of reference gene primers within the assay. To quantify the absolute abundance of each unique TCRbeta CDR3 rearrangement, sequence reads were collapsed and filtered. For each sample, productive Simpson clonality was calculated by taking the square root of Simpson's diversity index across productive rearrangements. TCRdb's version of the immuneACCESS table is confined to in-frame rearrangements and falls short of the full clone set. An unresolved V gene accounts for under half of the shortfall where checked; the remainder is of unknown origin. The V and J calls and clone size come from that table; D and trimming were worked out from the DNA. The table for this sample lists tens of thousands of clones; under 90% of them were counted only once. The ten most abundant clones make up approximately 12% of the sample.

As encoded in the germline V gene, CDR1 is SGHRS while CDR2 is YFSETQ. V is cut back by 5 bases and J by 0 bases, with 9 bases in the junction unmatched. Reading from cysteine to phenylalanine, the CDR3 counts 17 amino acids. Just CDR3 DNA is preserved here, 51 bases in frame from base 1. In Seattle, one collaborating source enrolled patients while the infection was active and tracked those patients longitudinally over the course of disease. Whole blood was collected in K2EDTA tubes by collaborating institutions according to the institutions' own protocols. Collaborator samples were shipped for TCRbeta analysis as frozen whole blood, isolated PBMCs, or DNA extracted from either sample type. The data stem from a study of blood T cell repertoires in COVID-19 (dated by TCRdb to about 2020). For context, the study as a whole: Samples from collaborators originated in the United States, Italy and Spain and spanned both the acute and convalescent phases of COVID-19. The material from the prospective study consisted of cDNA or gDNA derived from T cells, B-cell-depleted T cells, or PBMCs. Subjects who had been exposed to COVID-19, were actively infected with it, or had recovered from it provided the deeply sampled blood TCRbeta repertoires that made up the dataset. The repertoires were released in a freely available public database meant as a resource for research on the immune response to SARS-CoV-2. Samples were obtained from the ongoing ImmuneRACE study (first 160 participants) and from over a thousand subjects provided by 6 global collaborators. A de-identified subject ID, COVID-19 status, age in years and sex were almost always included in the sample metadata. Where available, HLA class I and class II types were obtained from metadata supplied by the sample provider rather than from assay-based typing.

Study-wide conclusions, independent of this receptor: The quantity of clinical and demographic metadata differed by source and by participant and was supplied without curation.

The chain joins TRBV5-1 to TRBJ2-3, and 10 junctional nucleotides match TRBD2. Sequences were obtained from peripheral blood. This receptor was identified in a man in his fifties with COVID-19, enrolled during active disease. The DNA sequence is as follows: TGCGCCAGCAGTTTAAGAGCGGGGGGGATTAGCACAGATACGCAGTATTTT. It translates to CASSLRAGGISTDTQYF.